This T cell receptor beta chain was recovered during a study of beta chain features in type 1 diabetes. This clone occurred a few times. Its antigen remains unidentified. Sequenced material consisted of expressed TCRB transcripts (all of the isolated RNA was reverse transcribed). TCRdb keeps only in-frame clones here, not all; method: immunoSEQ multiplex PCR. The repertoire has about 160,000 clones, around 9.7% of them found once; the top ten carry about 0.65%. The study's findings and limits: Type 1 diabetes patients had moderately but significantly shorter TCRB CDR3s in all four CD4+ subsets. PCR might preferentially amplify shorter templates, equally in patients and controls. Patients' naive, central memory and Treg TCRB repertoires seemed closer to one another than those of healthy donors. A pattern of fewer insertions and more deletions at VDJ junctions was seen in type 1 diabetes patients.

Germline-derived CDR1 and CDR2 are SGHRS and YFSETQ. The CDR3 loop spans 13 amino acids. The V end lost 0 bases, the J end lost 7 bases, and 8 bases lay between the germline ends. The sequence was obtained from a woman aged 30 to 39 with type 1 diabetes. V is TRBV5-1 and J is TRBJ1-5; weak D call: TRBD1 (6 bases). The sequencing sample was made of central memory CD4+ T cells from blood. This CDR3 reads CASSLDGTQPQHF. For the CDR3, the DNA is TGCGCCAGCAGCTTGGACGGGACACAGCCCCAGCATTTT.